The 16 T cell receptor beta chains in this list originate from one sample, sequenced in a study of control samples from healthy donors and cancer patients. The data were produced by immunoSEQ multiplex PCR, yet TCRdb's version contains in-frame clones alone and is incomplete. Here the sample spans tens of thousands of clones, 90% to 95% being singletons. What was sequenced was PBMCs. Every receptor here comes from a man aged 50 to 60 with lung cancer.

The rearrangement joins TRBV5-6 to TRBJ1-2; 7 bases match TRBD1. The CDR3 runs to 13 residues. Losses at the gene ends were 1 base for V and 5 bases for J; bases not matched to a gene: 2. Germline assignment: CDR1 SGHDT and CDR2 YYEEEE. As DNA, the CDR3 is TGTGCCAGCAGCTTGATGACAGGGTATGGCTACACCTTC. This codes for CASSLMTGYGYTF.

The gene calls are TRBV2 and TRBJ1-1, with TRBD1 as a possible D gene (5 bases). V was pared by 5 bases and J by 7 bases, with 14 bases between. Germline loops: CDR1 SNHLY, CDR2 FYNNEI. This CDR3 has 13 residues. CDR3 in amino acids: CASSTLQGLEAFF. The CDR3 DNA reads TGTGCCAGCAGTACCCTTCAGGGTCTTGAAGCTTTCTTT.

The V call is TRBV7-2, the J call TRBJ2-6, with 8 bases aligning to TRBD1. J lost 4 bases, V lost 2 bases, and 7 bases had no gene match. The germline V gene has CDR1 SGHTA and CDR2 FQGNSA. The CDR3 extends over 17 amino acids. Here the CDR3 reads CASSLLGTGLGANVLTF. In nucleotides, the CDR3 is TGTGCCAGCAGCTTACTGGGGACAGGCCTAGGGGCCAACGTCCTGACTTTC.

The chain has TRBV9 and TRBJ2-2, with 8 bases that match TRBD1. After removal of 5 bases from V and 6 bases from J, the junction contained 6 bases not matched to a gene. This CDR3 has 14 residues. CDR1 SGDLS and CDR2 YYNGEE come from the germline V gene. The CDR3 here is CASSAQGAAGELFF. In DNA, the CDR3 is TGTGCCAGCAGTGCGCAGGGGGCGGCCGGGGAGCTGTTTTTT.

The genes are TRBV6-5 and TRBJ1-2; maybe TRBD1 (6 bases). Trimming pared 5 bases from V and 4 bases from J, leaving 14 bases between. The germline V gene has CDR1 MNHEY and CDR2 SVGAGI. The CDR3 is 14 amino acids. CDR3 bases: TGTGCCAGCAGTCCCACAGGGAAACCCTATGGCTACACCTTC. Translating gives CASSPTGKPYGYTF.

The chain combines TRBV6-5 with TRBJ2-3; TRBD1 aligns across 7 bases. V dropped 0 bases and J dropped 7; count of bases not matched to a gene: 4. Per the germline V gene, CDR1 is MNHEY and CDR2 is SVGAGI. This CDR3 region has 14 residues. As DNA, the CDR3 is TGTGCCAGCAGTTACTCGAACAGGGGAAATACGCAGTATTTT. It is translated as CASSYSNRGNTQYF.

This chain connects TRBV6-2 or TRBV6-3 to TRBJ2-3; TRBD2 aligns across 7 bases. Germline V lookup: CDR1 MNHEY, CDR2 SVGEGT. The CDR3 is made up of 16 amino acids. Germline trimming cut 2 bases from V and 2 bases from J; bases unmatched to any gene: 7. The CDR3 is CASSYGRGGDTDTQYF. The CDR3 DNA sequence: TGTGCCAGCAGTTACGGTCGCGGGGGAGACACAGATACGCAGTATTTT.

This chain joins TRBV4-1 and TRBJ1-1; unclear D gene. The germline V gene has CDR1 MGHRA and CDR2 YSYEKL. Between the trimmed V and J ends, which lost 2 bases and 5 bases, there was a span of 15 bases. The CDR3 sequence is 15 residues long. The chain's CDR3 is CASSQFPTAGTEAFF. The CDR3 nucleotides are TGCGCCAGCAGCCAATTCCCCACAGCGGGTACTGAAGCTTTCTTT.

This clone has only a few counts. The chain is built from TRBV10-1 and TRBJ2-7; the D is unclear. In germline, CDR1 is WNHNN, CDR2 SYGVQD (reference sequence). There are 14 residues in the CDR3. V dropped 8 bases and J dropped 3 bases, with 17 bases sitting between them. The CDR3 DNA reads as TGCGCCAGCGAGATAGGCAGGTATAACTACGAGCAGTACTTC. Its translation: CASEIGRYNYEQYF.

For the CDR3, the DNA is TGTGCCACCAGCAGAACTAAGGGACAGGGCTTGAGCAATCAGCCCCAGCATTTT. This encodes CATSRTKGQGLSNQPQHF. This rearrangement joins TRBV15 to TRBJ1-5, with TRBD1 matching 9 bases. Germline assignment: CDR1 LNHNV and CDR2 YYDKDF (reference sequence). The CDR3 is made up of 18 amino acids. Trimming cost V 2 bases and J 1 base; bases outside gene matches: 9. Variable domain in full (rest from reference TRBV15 and TRBJ1-5): DAMVIQNPRYQVTQFGKPVTLSCSQTLNHNVMYWYQQKSSQAPKLLFHYYDKDFNNEADTPDNFQSRRPNTSFCFLDIRSPGLGDTAMYLCATSRTKGQGLSNQPQHFGDGTRLSIL.

The rearrangement joins TRBV28 to TRBJ1-4; tentatively, D is TRBD1 (5 bases). The V gene's germline CDR1 is MDHEN and CDR2 SYDVKM. The V end was cut by 3 bases, the J end by 6 bases, with 14 bases between. The CDR3 length is 15 residues. DNA of the CDR3: TGTGCCAGCAGTTTTTTGGGGGAGTATGATGAAAAACTGTTTTTT. It encodes CASSFLGEYDEKLFF. Full variable domain (remainder filled in from reference TRBV28 and TRBJ1-4): DVKVTQSSRYLVKRTGEKVFLECVQDMDHENMFWYRQDPGLGLRLIYFSYDVKMKEKGDIPEGYSVSREKKERFSLILESASTNQTSMYLCASSFLGEYDEKLFFGSGTQLSVL.

This clone was counted between two and nine times. This chain uses TRBV9 with TRBJ2-1; possibly TRBD1 for D (5 bases). There are 13 residues in the CDR3. The V end was cut by 3 bases, the J end by 7 bases, with 11 bases between. Germline V gives CDR1 SGDLS, CDR2 YYNGEE. The CDR3 spells CASSAQPGNEQFF. The CDR3 nucleotides are TGTGCCAGCAGCGCCCAGCCAGGGAATGAGCAGTTCTTC. Filled out from reference TRBV9 and TRBJ2-1, the complete variable domain reads DSGVTQTPKHLITATGQRVTLRCSPRSGDLSVYWYQQSLDQGLQFLIQYYNGEERAKGNILERFSAQQFPDLHSELNLSSLELGDSALYFCASSAQPGNEQFFGPGTRLTVL.

The V gene is TRBV10-3, the J gene TRBJ2-7, with 10 bases that match TRBD1. The CDR3 sequence is 15 residues long. The trim removed 6 bases at V and 2 bases at J, leaving 7 bases unmatched. Germline lookup yields CDR1 ENHRY and CDR2 SYGVKD. This CDR3 is CAIRDGQGGAYEQYF. DNA for the CDR3: TGTGCCATCAGGGATGGACAGGGGGGAGCCTACGAGCAGTACTTC.

This chain links TRBV4-3 with TRBJ1-1; no clear D. This CDR3 spans 15 amino acids. Germline lookup yields CDR1 LGHNA and CDR2 YSLEER. The V end lost 0 bases, the J end lost 0 bases, and 8 bases lay between the germline ends. The CDR3: CASSQELSLNTEAFF. In DNA form, the CDR3 reads TGCGCCAGCAGCCAAGAACTTTCACTGAACACTGAAGCTTTCTTT.

The chain couples TRBV27 to TRBJ1-6; D remains unclear. Trimming cost V 5 bases and J 8 bases, with 7 bases left between them. CDR3 length equals 12 residues. Germline-derived CDR1 and CDR2 are MNHEY and SMNVEV (reference sequence). CDR3 in DNA: TGTGCCAGCAGTCAAACCGATTCACCCCTCCACTTT. Translating gives CASSQTDSPLHF.

The chain recombines TRBV19 with TRBJ1-2; D uncertain. Germline CDR1 is LNHDA and CDR2 is SQIVND (reference sequence). The length of the CDR3 is 12 residues. Trimming removed 3 bases from V and 7 bases from J, with 9 bases in between. This CDR3 reads CASSISPSGYTF. The CDR3 DNA is TGTGCCAGTAGTATTTCCCCAAGTGGCTACACCTTC.